Presented here are 3 T cell receptor beta chains from one specimen sequenced in a study of blood T cell repertoires in COVID-19. Data came from immunoSEQ multiplex PCR; TCRdb stores just in-frame clones and leaves some out. The profile shows about 160,000 clones, about three quarters of them singletons. Input material: peripheral blood. All receptors derive from a man between 60 and 70 years old with acute or convalescent COVID-19.

The chain couples TRBV6-2 or TRBV6-3 to TRBJ2-7; TRBD2 is a possible D gene (6 bases). The CDR3 runs to 13 residues. CDR1 and CDR2 (germline): MNHEY, SVGEGT. Deletions cut 2 bases from V and 4 bases from J, with 9 bases between. The chain's CDR3 is CASSYVREYEQYF. The CDR3 DNA reads TGTGCCAGCAGTTACGTGCGGGAATACGAGCAGTACTTC.

DNA for the CDR3: TGCGCCAGCAGCCAAGATTCGATAGGGGATACAGGGGAGCTGTTTTTT. Translating it yields CASSQDSIGDTGELFF. The V call is TRBV4-3, the J call TRBJ2-2; D is perhaps TRBD1 (5 bases). CDR1 is LGHNA and CDR2 is YSLEER in the germline V gene. The CDR3 extends over 16 amino acids. V lost 0 bases and J lost 8, with 16 bases in between.

V usage is TRBV11-2 and J usage is TRBJ1-5; possible D gene TRBD1, 6 bases. Trimming stripped 6 bases from V and 6 bases from J, with 18 bases between. The CDR3 length is 15 residues. Germline lookup yields CDR1 SGHAT and CDR2 FQNNGV. The CDR3 DNA reads as TGTGCCAGCAGTTCCGAGGGGGGGCCCCTTCAGCCCCAGCATTTT. Its protein product is CASSSEGGPLQPQHF.